The present TCR beta chain was sequenced within a study of blood T cell repertoires in COVID-19. Study in general: The United States, Italy and Spain supplied acute and convalescent COVID-19 samples.

CDR3 size: 14 residues. CDR1 is SNHLY, CDR2 FYNNEI, per germline. Trimming stripped 9 bases from V and 3 bases from J, with 14 bases between. Only in-frame clones appear in the TCRdb table, and some are missing; sequencing was by immunoSEQ multiplex PCR. The data show approximately 350,000 clones, with about 83% seen just once and 2.5% to 3% held by the top ten. This receptor was obtained from a man aged 30 to 39 with active or convalescent COVID-19. Sequencing was carried out using peripheral blood. The chain is built from TRBV2 and TRBJ2-2; a weak D match, TRBD2 (6 bases). The CDR3 protein is CASSGTPYTGELFF. The CDR3 DNA reads as TGTGCCAGTTCCGGGACTCCTTACACCGGGGAGCTGTTTTTT.